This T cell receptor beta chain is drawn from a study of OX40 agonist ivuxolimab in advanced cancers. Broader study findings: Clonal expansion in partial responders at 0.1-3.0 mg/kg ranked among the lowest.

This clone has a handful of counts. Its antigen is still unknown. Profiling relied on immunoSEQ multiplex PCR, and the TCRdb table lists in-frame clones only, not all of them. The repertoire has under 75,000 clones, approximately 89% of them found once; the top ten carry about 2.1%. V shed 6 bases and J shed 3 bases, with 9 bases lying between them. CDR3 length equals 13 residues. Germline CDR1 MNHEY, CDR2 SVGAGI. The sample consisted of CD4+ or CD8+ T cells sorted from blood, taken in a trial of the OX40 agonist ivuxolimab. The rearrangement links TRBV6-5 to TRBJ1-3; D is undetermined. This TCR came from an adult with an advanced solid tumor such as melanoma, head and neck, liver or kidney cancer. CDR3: CASRPIGGNTIYF. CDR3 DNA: TGTGCCAGCAGGCCCATAGGTGGAAACACCATATATTTT.